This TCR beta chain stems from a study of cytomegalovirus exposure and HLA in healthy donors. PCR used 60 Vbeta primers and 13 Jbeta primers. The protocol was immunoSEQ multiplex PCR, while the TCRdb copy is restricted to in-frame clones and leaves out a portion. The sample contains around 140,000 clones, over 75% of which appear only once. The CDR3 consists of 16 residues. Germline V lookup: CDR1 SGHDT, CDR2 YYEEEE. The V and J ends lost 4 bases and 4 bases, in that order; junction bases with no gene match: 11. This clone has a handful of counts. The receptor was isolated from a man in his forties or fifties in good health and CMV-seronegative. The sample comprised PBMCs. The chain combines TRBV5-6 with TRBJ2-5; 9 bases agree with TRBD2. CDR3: CASSPLGAGGRETQYF. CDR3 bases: TGTGCCAGCAGCCCCCTCGGGGCGGGAGGGAGAGAGACCCAGTACTTC.